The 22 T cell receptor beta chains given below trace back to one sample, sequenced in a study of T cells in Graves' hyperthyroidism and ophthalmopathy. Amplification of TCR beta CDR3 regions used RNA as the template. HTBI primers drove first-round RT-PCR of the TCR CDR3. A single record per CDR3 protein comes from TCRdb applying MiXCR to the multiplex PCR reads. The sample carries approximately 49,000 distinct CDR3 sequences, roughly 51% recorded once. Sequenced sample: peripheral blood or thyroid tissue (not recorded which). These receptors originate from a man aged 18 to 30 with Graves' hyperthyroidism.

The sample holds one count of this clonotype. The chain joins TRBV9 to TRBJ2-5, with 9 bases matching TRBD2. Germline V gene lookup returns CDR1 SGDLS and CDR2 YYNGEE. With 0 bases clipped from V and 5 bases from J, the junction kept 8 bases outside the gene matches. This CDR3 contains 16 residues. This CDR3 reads CASSVGASGIRETQYF. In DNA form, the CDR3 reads TGTGCCAGCAGCGTAGGGGCTAGCGGGATAAGGGAGACCCAGTACTTC. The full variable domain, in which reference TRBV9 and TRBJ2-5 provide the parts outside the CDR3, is DSGVTQTPKHLITATGQRVTLRCSPRSGDLSVYWYQQSLDQGLQFLIQYYNGEERAKGNILERFSAQQFPDLHSELNLSSLELGDSALYFCASSVGASGIRETQYFGPGTRLLVL.

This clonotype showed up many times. The CDR3 DNA reads as TGTGCCAGTAGTCGGGAGGGATTCACCGGGGAGCTGTTTTTT. It encodes CASSREGFTGELFF. V and J are TRBV19 and TRBJ2-2, with 8 bases matching TRBD2. CDR1 and CDR2 from the germline V gene are LNHDA and SQIVND (reference sequence). The CDR3 runs to 14 residues. Trimming removed 5 bases from V and 4 bases from J; junction bases left unmatched: 3.

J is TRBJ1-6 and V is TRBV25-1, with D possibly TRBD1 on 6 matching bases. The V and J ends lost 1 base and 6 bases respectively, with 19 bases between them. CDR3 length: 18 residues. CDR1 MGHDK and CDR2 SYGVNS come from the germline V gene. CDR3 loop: CASSEWGAGLGSNSPLHF. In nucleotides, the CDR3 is TGTGCCAGCAGTGAATGGGGGGCGGGTTTAGGGTCTAATTCACCCCTCCACTTT.

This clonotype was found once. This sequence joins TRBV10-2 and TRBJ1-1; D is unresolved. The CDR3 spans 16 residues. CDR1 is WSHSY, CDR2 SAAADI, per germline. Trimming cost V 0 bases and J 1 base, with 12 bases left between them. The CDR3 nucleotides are TGCGCCAGCAGTGAGTCGAATCGACACGGGAACACTGAAGCTTTCTTT. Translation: CASSESNRHGNTEAFF.

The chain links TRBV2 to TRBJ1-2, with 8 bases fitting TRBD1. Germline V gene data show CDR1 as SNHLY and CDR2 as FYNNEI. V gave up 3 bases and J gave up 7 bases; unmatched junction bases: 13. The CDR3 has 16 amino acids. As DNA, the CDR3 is TGTGCCAGCAGTGATAGTTCCGGCAGGGGGCGGATTGGCTACACCTTC. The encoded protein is CASSDSSGRGRIGYTF.

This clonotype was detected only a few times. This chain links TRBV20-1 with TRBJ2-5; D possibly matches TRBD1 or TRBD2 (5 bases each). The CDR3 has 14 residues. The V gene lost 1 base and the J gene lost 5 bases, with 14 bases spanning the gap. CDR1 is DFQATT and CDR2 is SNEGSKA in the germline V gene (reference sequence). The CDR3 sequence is CSARVQGVKETQYF. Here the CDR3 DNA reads TGCAGTGCTAGAGTGCAGGGAGTGAAGGAGACCCAGTACTTC.

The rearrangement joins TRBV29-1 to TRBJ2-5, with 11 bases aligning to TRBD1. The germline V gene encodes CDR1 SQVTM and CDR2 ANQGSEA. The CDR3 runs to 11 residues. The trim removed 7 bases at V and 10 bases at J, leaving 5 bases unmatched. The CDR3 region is CSAWGQGDQYF. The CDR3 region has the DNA TGCAGCGCATGGGGACAGGGGGACCAGTACTTC.

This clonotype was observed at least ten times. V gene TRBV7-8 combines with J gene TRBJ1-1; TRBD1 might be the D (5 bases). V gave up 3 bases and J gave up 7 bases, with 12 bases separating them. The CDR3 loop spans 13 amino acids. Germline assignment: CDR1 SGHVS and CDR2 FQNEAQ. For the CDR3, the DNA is TGTGCCAGCAGCTTCAGACAGAAATATGAAGCTTTCTTT. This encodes CASSFRQKYEAFF. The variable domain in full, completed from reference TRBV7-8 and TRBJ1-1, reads GAGVSQSPRYKVAKRGQDVALRCDPISGHVSLFWYQQALGQGPEFLTYFQNEAQLDKSGLPSDRFFAERPEGSVSTLKIQRTQQEDSAVYLCASSFRQKYEAFFGQGTRLTVV.

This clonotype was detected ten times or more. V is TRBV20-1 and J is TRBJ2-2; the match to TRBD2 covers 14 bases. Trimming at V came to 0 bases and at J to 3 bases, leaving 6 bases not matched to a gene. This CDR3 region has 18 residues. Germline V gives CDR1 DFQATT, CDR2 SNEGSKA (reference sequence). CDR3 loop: CSAREGLAGGWDTGELFF. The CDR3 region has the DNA TGCAGTGCTAGAGAAGGACTAGCGGGAGGATGGGACACCGGGGAGCTGTTTTTT.

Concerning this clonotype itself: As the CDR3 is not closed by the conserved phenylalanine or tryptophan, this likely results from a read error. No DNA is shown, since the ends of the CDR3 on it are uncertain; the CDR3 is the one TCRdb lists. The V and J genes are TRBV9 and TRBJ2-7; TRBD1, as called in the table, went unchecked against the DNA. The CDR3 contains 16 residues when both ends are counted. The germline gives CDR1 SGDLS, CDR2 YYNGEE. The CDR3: CASSVDGTGHQPQHYL.

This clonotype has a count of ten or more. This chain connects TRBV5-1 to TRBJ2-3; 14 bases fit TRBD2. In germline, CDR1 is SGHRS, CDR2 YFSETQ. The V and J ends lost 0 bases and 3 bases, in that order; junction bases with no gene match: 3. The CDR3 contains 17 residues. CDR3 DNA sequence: TGCGCCAGCAGCTTGGTCGGGACTAGCGGGAGTACAGATACGCAGTATTTT. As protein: CASSLVGTSGSTDTQYF.

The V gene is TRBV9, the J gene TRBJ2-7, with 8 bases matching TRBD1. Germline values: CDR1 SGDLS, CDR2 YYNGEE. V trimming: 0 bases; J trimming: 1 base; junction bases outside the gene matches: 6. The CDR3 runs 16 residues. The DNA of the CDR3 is TGTGCCAGCAGCGTAGAATCGGGACAGGTTTCCTACGAGCAGTACTTC. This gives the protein CASSVESGQVSYEQYF.

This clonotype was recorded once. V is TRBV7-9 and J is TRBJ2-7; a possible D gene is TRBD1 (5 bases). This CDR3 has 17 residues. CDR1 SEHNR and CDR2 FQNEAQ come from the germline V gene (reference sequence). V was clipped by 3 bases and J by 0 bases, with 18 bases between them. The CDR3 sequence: CASSFIPTGPVSYEQYF. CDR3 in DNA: TGTGCCAGCAGCTTTATCCCAACAGGTCCAGTCTCCTACGAGCAGTACTTC. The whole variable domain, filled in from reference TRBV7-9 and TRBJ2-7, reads DTGVSQNPRHKITKRGQNVTFRCDPISEHNRLYWYRQTLGQGPEFLTYFQNEAQLEKSRLLSDRFSAERPKGSFSTLEIQRTEQGDSAMYLCASSFIPTGPVSYEQYFGPGTRLTVT.

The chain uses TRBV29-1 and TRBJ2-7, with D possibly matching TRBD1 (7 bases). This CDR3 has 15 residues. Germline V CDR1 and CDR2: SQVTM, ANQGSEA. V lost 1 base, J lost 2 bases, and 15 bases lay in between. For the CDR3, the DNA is TGCAGCGTTGAAGGATACGTCAGGGGGGCCTACGAGCAGTACTTC. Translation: CSVEGYVRGAYEQYF.

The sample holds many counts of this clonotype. The CDR3: CASSLSDRGWDQPQHF. CDR3 nucleotide sequence: TGTGCCAGCAGCTTAAGTGACAGGGGGTGGGATCAGCCCCAGCATTTT. This chain connects TRBV13 to TRBJ1-5; 9 positions match TRBD1. This CDR3 has 16 residues. The V gene end was trimmed by 2 bases and the J gene end by 5 bases; junction bases not matched to a gene: 7. Germline V lookup: CDR1 PRHDT, CDR2 FYEKMQ (reference sequence).

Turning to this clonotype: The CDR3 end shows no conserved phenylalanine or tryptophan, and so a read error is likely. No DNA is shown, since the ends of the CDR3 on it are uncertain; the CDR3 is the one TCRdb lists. CDR3 residues: CSALEDYGYTFGS. V gene TRBV20-1 combines with J gene TRBJ2-5; the D call in the table, TRBD2, was not verified against the DNA. Inclusive of both ends, the CDR3 amounts to 13 amino acids. From germline, CDR1 is DFQATT and CDR2 SNEGSKA (reference sequence).

CDR3 DNA sequence: TGTGCCAGCGTGAGGACAGGGGCCTCCTACGAGCAGTACTTC. Translated: CASVRTGASYEQYF. V is TRBV2 and J is TRBJ2-7; TRBD1 agrees at 9 bases. J was trimmed by 0 bases and V by 8 bases; bases with no gene match: 5. This CDR3 spans 14 amino acids. CDR1 is SNHLY, CDR2 FYNNEI, per germline.

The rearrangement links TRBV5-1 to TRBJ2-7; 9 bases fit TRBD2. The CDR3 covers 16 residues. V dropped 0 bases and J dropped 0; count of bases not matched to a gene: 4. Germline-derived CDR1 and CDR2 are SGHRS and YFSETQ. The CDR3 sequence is CASSLDTSGYSYEQYF. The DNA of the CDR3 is TGCGCCAGCAGCTTGGATACTAGCGGGTACTCCTACGAGCAGTACTTC. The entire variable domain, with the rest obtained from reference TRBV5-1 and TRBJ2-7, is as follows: KAGVTQTPRYLIKTRGQQVTLSCSPISGHRSVSWYQQTPGQGLQFLFEYFSETQRNKGNFPGRFSGRQFSNSRSEMNVSTLELGDSALYLCASSLDTSGYSYEQYFGPGTRLTVT.

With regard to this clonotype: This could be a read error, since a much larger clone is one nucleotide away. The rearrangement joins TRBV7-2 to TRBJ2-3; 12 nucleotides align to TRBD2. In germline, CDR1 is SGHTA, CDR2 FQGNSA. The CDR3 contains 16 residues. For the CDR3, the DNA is TGTGCCAACAGCTTAGGGCCTAGCGGGGGGGCAGATACGCAGTATTTT. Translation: CANSLGPSGGADTQYF.

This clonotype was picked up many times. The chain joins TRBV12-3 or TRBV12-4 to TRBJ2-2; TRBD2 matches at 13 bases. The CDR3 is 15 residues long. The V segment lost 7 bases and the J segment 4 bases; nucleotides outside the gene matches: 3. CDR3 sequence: CASTTSGGVTGELFF. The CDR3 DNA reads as TGTGCCAGCACCACTAGCGGGGGGGTCACCGGGGAGCTGTTTTTT.

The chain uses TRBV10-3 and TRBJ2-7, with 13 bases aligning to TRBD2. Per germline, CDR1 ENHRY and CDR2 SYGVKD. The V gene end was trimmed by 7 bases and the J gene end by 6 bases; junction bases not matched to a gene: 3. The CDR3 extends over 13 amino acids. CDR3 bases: TGTGCCATCATCGGACTAGCGGGAGCCGAGCAGTACTTC. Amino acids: CAIIGLAGAEQYF.

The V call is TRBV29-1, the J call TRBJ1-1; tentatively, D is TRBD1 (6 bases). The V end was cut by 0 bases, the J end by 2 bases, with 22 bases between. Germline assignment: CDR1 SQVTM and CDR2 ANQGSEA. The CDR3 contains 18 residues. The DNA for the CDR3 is TGCAGCGTTGAAGACTCCCCTCCCCTCGACAGGATCAACACTGAAGCTTTCTTT. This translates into CSVEDSPPLDRINTEAFF.